A selection of T cell receptor beta chains follows, all from one sample in a study of T-cell memory formation after mild COVID-19. TCRdb reanalysed the 5' RACE reads using MiXCR and keeps one entry per CDR3 protein. The table includes 400,000 or so distinct CDR3 sequences, around a fifth detected once. What was sequenced was PBMCs or a T cell subset sorted from them (not recorded which). The receptors were gathered from an adult woman who had mild COVID-19 (a few samples of this study predate the infection). Cell type and time point are not known. CDR3s leave out the opening cysteine and the closing phenylalanine or tryptophan. Not every row has a clone size; where given, it reads once, few, many or a size class.

V,length,J,size,CDR3
TRBV9,10,TRBJ2-1,few,ASSVPRDEQF
TRBV24-1,10,TRBJ2-7,.,ATSEVRYEQY
TRBV12-3/TRBV12-4,11,TRBJ2-2,.,ASSLALSGELF
TRBV12-3/TRBV12-4,11,TRBJ2-7,.,ASSFGVSYEQY
TRBV12-3/TRBV12-4,13,TRBJ1-5,.,ASSLGGILNQPQH
TRBV7-9,15,TRBJ2-3,.,ASSFSGGPTSTDTQY
TRBV7-9,12,TRBJ2-5,.,ASSPRDFKETQY
TRBV5-5,14,TRBJ1-6,.,ASSPGRSSYNSPLH
TRBV7-2,13,TRBJ1-5,few,ASSLGVGRNQPQH
TRBV7-3,14,TRBJ2-1,.,ASKVRGGASYNEQF
TRBV12-3/TRBV12-4,15,TRBJ2-2,.,ASSPATGAANTGELF
TRBV5-1,12,TRBJ2-1,few,ASSKDTGGREQF
TRBV2,13,TRBJ2-1,few,ASRQGTSAYNEQF
TRBV29-1,13,TRBJ1-2,.,SVDADRGYWYGYT
TRBV9,14,TRBJ1-1,.,ASSPNPGTVNTEAF
TRBV5-4,13,TRBJ2-3,.,ASSLAALNLDTQY
TRBV5-1,14,TRBJ2-7,few,ASSLLWPGGSYEQY
TRBV7-8,11,TRBJ2-7,few,ASRKTGSNEQY
TRBV2,11,TRBJ2-3,.,ASRASLRDTQY
TRBV28,15,TRBJ2-3,few,ASSRLLAGGPGDTQY
TRBV5-1,13,TRBJ1-2,.,ASSLGQGRRQGYT
TRBV6-2/TRBV6-3,10,TRBJ1-1,few,ASSPRGREAF
TRBV5-1,15,TRBJ2-6,.,ASSLGGPSSGANVLT
TRBV4-1,11,TRBJ2-7,few,ASSQDGPYEQY
TRBV7-9,14,TRBJ1-3,.,ASSSFLGLSGNTIY
TRBV18,14,TRBJ1-1,.,ASSPPMQGRRTEAF
TRBV5-1,11,TRBJ1-3,few,ASSLGRTDTIY
TRBV9,13,TRBJ2-7,few,ASSVEGRESYEQY
TRBV27,12,TRBJ2-7,.,ASRTGQGLNEQY
TRBV5-1,13,TRBJ1-6,.,ASSLDGQVESPLH
TRBV9,14,TRBJ2-2,many,ASSVVGGMSAGELF
TRBV7-9,14,TRBJ2-1,.,ASSRLGQGTNNEQF
TRBV4-3,18,TRBJ2-3,few,ASSQEMTRLAGGMGDTQY
TRBV30,12,TRBJ1-2,.,AWSVGQGAYGYT
TRBV28,16,TRBJ2-4,few,ASSSRDRGRSAKNIQY
TRBV4-1,14,TRBJ2-1,few,ASSQEGLGSYNEQF
TRBV24-1,13,TRBJ2-5,many,ATSDGGLAGETQY
TRBV19,11,TRBJ1-4,few,ASTGSLDEKLF
TRBV7-3,13,TRBJ2-3,many,ASSWDRAPPDTQY
TRBV5-6,14,TRBJ1-1,.,ASSSDGTGGNTEAF
TRBV9,12,TRBJ2-7,few,ASSVSAGVREQY
TRBV2,9,TRBJ2-7,many,ASSPIYEQY
TRBV7-2,15,TRBJ2-1,few,ASSQITGTSSYNEQF
TRBV5-4,12,TRBJ2-7,few,ASSLSVSSYEQY
TRBV29-1,11,TRBJ2-7,.,SVYLAGPYEQY
TRBV3-1,13,TRBJ2-6,.,ASSQRGTGANVLT
TRBV24-1,14,TRBJ1-2,few,ATSERTGQGDYGYT
TRBV4-1,12,TRBJ2-3,few,ASSQEGRGDTQY
TRBV4-1,11,TRBJ2-1,.,ASSLLGDRVLF
TRBV15,12,TRBJ2-7,.,ATSHGTGEYEQY
TRBV6-6,13,TRBJ2-5,few,ASSYHPGAQETQY
TRBV5-1,13,TRBJ2-5,few,ASSLANRREETQY
TRBV4-1,13,TRBJ2-3,.,ASSQERGGQDTQY
TRBV6-5,16,TRBJ2-2,.,ASSYGDGQAGATGELF
TRBV27,15,TRBJ2-5,few,ASSRLAGDDPEETQY
TRBV5-1,14,TRBJ2-3,.,ASSRGLAGEADTQY
TRBV20-1,10,TRBJ2-1,.,SASARYNEQF
TRBV15,11,TRBJ2-3,few,ATSTEPTDTQY
TRBV6-5,14,TRBJ2-3,few,ASRRLAGFFTDTQY